This section outlines one T cell receptor (beta chain) sequence together with its context. This specimen comes from a study of control samples from healthy donors and cancer patients. The assay was immunoSEQ multiplex PCR, and TCRdb's table has in-frame clones only and misses some. The sample gives 65,000 to 85,000 clones, approximately 87% of which show up once; under 3% is in the top ten. Sequencing was performed on PBMCs. The receptor was isolated from a woman between 45 and 60 years old with head and neck cancer.

CDR3 loop: CASESSGNTIYF. The CDR3, as DNA: TGTGCCAGCGAGAGCTCTGGAAACACCATATATTTT. This chain links TRBV7-9 with TRBJ1-3; D not certain. CDR3 length: 12 amino acids. Germline V CDR1 and CDR2: SEHNR, FQNEAQ (reference sequence). Trimming left V 8 bases short and J 0 bases short, with 5 bases between.